These 5 T cell receptor beta chains were sequenced from one sample in a study of cytomegalovirus exposure and HLA in healthy donors. A multiplex PCR was run with 60 Vbeta primers and 13 Jbeta primers. Produced via immunoSEQ multiplex PCR; TCRdb's table is partial and in-frame only. Found here are 150,000 or so clones; the top ten clones hold 2% to 2.5%. Source material: PBMCs. The receptor set was obtained from a woman aged 18-29 years in good health and CMV-seronegative.

The J gene is TRBJ2-7, the V gene TRBV5-8; 10 bases fit TRBD1. This CDR3 has 18 amino acids. Germline V lookup: CDR1 SGHTS, CDR2 YDEGEE. V lost 5 bases and J lost 4; bases outside the gene matches: 18. CDR3 DNA: TGTGCCAGCAGAATAACCGGGACAGGGGAACCCTACCAATACGAGCAGTACTTC. As protein: CASRITGTGEPYQYEQYF. Supplemented by reference TRBV5-8 and TRBJ2-7, the full variable domain reads EAGVTQSPTHLIKTRGQQATLRCSPISGHTSVYWYQQALGLGLQFLLWYDEGEERNRGNFPPRFSGRQFPNYSSELNVNALELEDSALYLCASRITGTGEPYQYEQYFGPGTRLTVT.

V and J are TRBV6-5 and TRBJ1-1, with 8 bases matching TRBD1. Trimming took 7 bases from V and 5 from J; bases not matched to a gene: 9. This CDR3 contains 14 residues. Per the germline V gene, CDR1 is MNHEY and CDR2 is SVGAGI. The CDR3 sequence is CASKQDRGWTEAFF. The DNA for the CDR3 is TGTGCCAGCAAGCAAGACAGGGGCTGGACTGAAGCTTTCTTT.

Turning to this clone: A read error may produce the germline difference seen at one junction end. The chain combines TRBV6-1 with TRBJ2-1; unclear D gene. This CDR3 region has 13 residues. Germline-derived CDR1 and CDR2 are MNHNS and SASEGT. CDR3 DNA sequence: TGTCCCAGCAGTGAAGGGCTCAACAATGAGCAGTTCTTC. Residues: CPSSEGLNNEQFF.

This chain connects TRBV2 to TRBJ1-1, with D possibly being TRBD1 (5 bases). Trimming took 8 bases from V and 4 from J, leaving 17 bases between them. The CDR3 length is 14 residues. Germline-derived CDR1 and CDR2 are SNHLY and FYNNEI. Here the CDR3 DNA reads TGTGCCAGCTCCCTCGCGGGGGGTTTCACTGAAGCTTTCTTT. This encodes CASSLAGGFTEAFF.

The V gene is TRBV5-8, the J gene TRBJ1-1, with 10 bases aligning to TRBD1. Germline CDR1 is SGHTS and CDR2 is YDEGEE. CDR3 length equals 16 residues. Unmatched junction bases numbered 6, after V lost 3 bases and J lost 1 base. The CDR3 region is CASSWWTGGGNTEAFF. The CDR3 nucleotides are TGTGCCAGCAGCTGGTGGACAGGGGGAGGGAACACTGAAGCTTTCTTT. Full variable domain (remainder filled in from reference TRBV5-8 and TRBJ1-1): EAGVTQSPTHLIKTRGQQATLRCSPISGHTSVYWYQQALGLGLQFLLWYDEGEERNRGNFPPRFSGRQFPNYSSELNVNALELEDSALYLCASSWWTGGGNTEAFFGQGTRLTVV.